This T cell receptor beta chain was identified during a study of T cell repertoires in cytomegalovirus infection. This clonotype was observed a handful of times. TCRdb fed the reads into MiXCR, producing one record per CDR3 protein. The repertoire holds a few hundred thousand distinct CDR3 sequences, with approximately 22% as singletons. The V and J ends lost 6 bases and 0 bases respectively, with 17 bases between them. Germline CDR1 and CDR2: LNHDA and SQIVND (reference sequence). This CDR3 spans 16 amino acids. This chain uses TRBV19 with TRBJ1-1; D gene ambiguous. Sample: CD8+ T cells from PBMCs. This TCR was sampled from a human donor in good health (CMV status not recorded). Some clones in this sample may be carry-over from other donors' samples. CDR3 nucleotide sequence: TGTGCCAGTAGGAGTCCGGCGGATTACATGAACACTGAAGCTTTCTTT. Protein product: CASRSPADYMNTEAFF.